This T cell receptor beta chain came from a study of OX40 agonist ivuxolimab in advanced cancers. Study context: Every 2 weeks, ivuxolimab was infused into the patients intravenously at between 0.01 and 10 mg/kg. Study conclusions and caveats: Within 6 weeks, CD4+ and CD8+ blood T cells expanded clonally at 0.1 to 3.0 mg/kg.

Sequenced by immunoSEQ multiplex PCR; TCRdb stores in-frame clones only, minus some. The data contain under 85,000 clones, around 94% of them seen just once; the ten biggest clones take up around 20%. CDR1 SQVTM and CDR2 ANQGSEA come from the germline V gene. V lost 3 bases and J lost 0, with 11 bases in between. This CDR3 is 14 amino acids long. Note on this clone: No antigen is known for it.

Blood samples were obtained at baseline, cycle 4 day 1, and cycle 7 day 1. The chain carries TRBV29-1 and TRBJ1-2; D unresolved. Sequencing used CD4+ or CD8+ T cells sorted from blood, obtained in a trial of the OX40 agonist ivuxolimab. This clonotype was obtained from an adult with an advanced solid tumor such as melanoma, head and neck, liver or kidney cancer. The CDR3 DNA reads as TGCAGCGTTGAGGACCTCGGACCTAACTATGGCTACACCTTC. Protein sequence: CSVEDLGPNYGYTF.